This TCR beta chain comes out of a study of blood T cell repertoires in COVID-19. Overall study context: Sites across the United States, Italy and Spain contributed samples from acute and convalescent COVID-19. PBMCs, B-cell-depleted T cells, or T cells were the source of the cDNA or gDNA that made up the material.

Original processing notes: Reference gene primer amplification in the assay estimated nucleated cell counts. The method was immunoSEQ multiplex PCR; TCRdb's version includes in-frame clones alone and lacks a portion of them. For V, J and clone size, that table is used; D and trimming come from the DNA. Of about 140,000 clones in the sample, roughly 86% were seen once. The CDR3 is made up of 15 amino acids. From germline, CDR1 is SGHRS and CDR2 YFSETQ. The junction had 4 bases not matched to a gene; V was cut back by 0 bases and J by 5 bases. The sequencing input was peripheral blood. J is TRBJ2-5 and V is TRBV5-1, with 10 bases matching TRBD2. This TCR came from a woman in her fifties or sixties with acute or convalescent COVID-19. Here the CDR3 reads CASSLVSGGMETQYF. The CDR3 DNA reads as TGCGCCAGCAGCTTGGTTAGCGGGGGGATGGAGACCCAGTACTTC.